A single TCR beta chain is shown here with its context. The antigen is unknown. The record originates from a study of T cells expressing NK-cell markers. General study points: In a handful of donors, dominant CD3+CD56+NKG2C+ clones formed roughly 1.0-7.0% of CD8+ cells.

The CDR3 totals 15 residues. CDR1 and CDR2 (germline): DFQATT, SNEGSKA (reference sequence). UMIs were included in TCR beta cDNA generated by 5'RACE template switching. From its re-call of the 5' RACE reads, TCRdb lists each CDR3 protein once, without DNA. This sample contains 350,000 to 450,000 distinct CDR3 sequences. The material sequenced was blood T cells: a sorted CD56 or NKG2C T cell subset, CD4+ or CD8+ T cells, or bulk PBMC T cells (not recorded which). V usage is TRBV20-1 and J usage is TRBJ2-3. The sequence was collected from a man aged 18-70 years in good health. CDR3 sequence: CSARDSERNTDTQYF.